Included here is one T cell receptor (beta chain) sequence, with context. Its antigen is currently unknown. This sample was taken from a study of regulatory T cells in long-lasting Graves disease. About the study: Graves' patients with a new diagnosis had received antithyroid drugs under 3 months.

The V gene's germline CDR1 is SGHRS and CDR2 YFSETQ. The CDR3 is made up of 14 amino acids. V was pared by 1 base and J by 6 bases, with 1 base of the junction left unmatched. Arm-PCR with iRepertoire HTBI primers amplified the CDR3 regions for these TCR beta libraries. MiXCR, applied by TCRdb to the multiplex PCR reads, yields one record per CDR3 protein. The sample has approximately 210,000 distinct CDR3 sequences, approximately 20% seen once. Time point in this sample: newly diagnosed GD, antithyroid drugs for less than 3 months. Following extraction of RNA from PBMCs, that RNA was used to make the TCR library. Diagnosis followed American Thyroid Association guidelines for Graves' disease. Broader study findings: Sharing of public clonotypes was greater in persistent patients (2,741) than in new patients (around 1,000).

This specimen was peripheral blood mononuclear cells (PBMCs), taken at new diagnosis, from a patient treated with antithyroid drugs. The rearrangement joins TRBV5-1 to TRBJ2-1, with 10 bases that match TRBD1. This TCR was recovered from a female donor with Graves disease. The CDR3 nucleotides read TGCGCCAGCAGCTTGCGGACAGGGGGCAATGAGCAGTTCTTC. As protein: CASSLRTGGNEQFF.